Listed below are T cell receptor beta chains from one sample, sequenced in a study of OX40 agonist ivuxolimab in advanced cancers. Profiled with immunoSEQ multiplex PCR; TCRdb holds only in-frame clones, not every one. The sample lists 61,000 or so clones; roughly nine tenths were seen once. This material consisted of CD4+ or CD8+ T cells sorted from blood, taken in a trial of the OX40 agonist ivuxolimab. Receptor source: an adult with an advanced solid tumor such as melanoma, head and neck, liver or kidney cancer. Each CDR3 is given with its conserved first and last residue. The order of the fields is D gene, clone size, CDR3 length, V gene, J gene, CDR3 DNA, CDR3 protein. A D gene is named only where the DNA matches it firmly. A clone size is listed for some rows: how often the clone was seen (once, few, many), or a class if it is expanded.

TRBD1	NA	16	TRBV5-5	TRBJ1-5	TGTGCCAGCAGCACGAACCGGGACAGGGGTGGTCAGCCCCAGCATTTT	CASSTNRDRGGQPQHF
NA	NA	14	TRBV11-3	TRBJ2-2	TGTGCCAGCAGCCTGGGCCCGAACACCGGGGAGCTGTTTTTT	CASSLGPNTGELFF
TRBD1	NA	15	TRBV6-4	TRBJ2-5	TGTGCCAGCAGTCCACGAGGGACAGCTCAAGAGACCCAGTACTTC	CASSPRGTAQETQYF
NA	NA	13	TRBV6-4	TRBJ1-1	TGTGCCAGCAGTCACAACCCGGACACTGAAGCTTTCTTT	CASSHNPDTEAFF
NA	NA	13	TRBV13	TRBJ2-7	TGTGCCAGCAGTCTAGGCGTGGGGCGCGAGCAGTACTTC	CASSLGVGREQYF
NA	NA	12	TRBV10-3	TRBJ1-1	TGTGCCATCGGCGGGTGGGGCACTGAAGCTTTCTTT	CAIGGWGTEAFF
NA	once	12	TRBV5-6	TRBJ1-1	TGTGCCAGCAGCTCTAGGGGGACTGAAGCTTTCTTT	CASSSRGTEAFF
NA	NA	15	TRBV6-5	TRBJ2-2	TGTGCCAGCAGAGAACCTTATAGGCCCACCGGGGAGCTGTTTTTT	CASREPYRPTGELFF
NA	NA	12	TRBV29-1	TRBJ1-2	TGCAGCGCCGTTGGGCCTGATTATGGCTACACCTTC	CSAVGPDYGYTF
NA	once	13	TRBV14	TRBJ1-5	TGTGCCAGCAGCCAAGACAGGGATCAGCCCCAGCATTTT	CASSQDRDQPQHF
NA	once	11	TRBV5-1	TRBJ1-4	TGCGCCAGCAGGTTAAATGAAAAACTGTTTTTT	CASRLNEKLFF
NA	few	13	TRBV27	TRBJ1-2	TGTGCCAGCAGTTTCAGGAGGGGACATGGCTACACCTTC	CASSFRRGHGYTF
TRBD2	NA	16	TRBV11-1	TRBJ2-3	TGTGCCAGCAGCAGAGGGACTAGCGGGGGAGTAGATACGCAGTATTTT	CASSRGTSGGVDTQYF
TRBD2	few	15	TRBV6-1	TRBJ2-7	TGTGCCAGCAGTGAAGGACTAGCGGGGGGTTACGAGCAGTACTTC	CASSEGLAGGYEQYF
NA	NA	12	TRBV18	TRBJ2-7	TGTGCCAGCTCACCCTTAGGGAACGAGCAGTACTTC	CASSPLGNEQYF
NA	NA	14	TRBV19	TRBJ1-1	TGTGCCAGTAGTATAGAGGGCATGGCCACTGAAGCTTTCTTT	CASSIEGMATEAFF
NA	NA	14	TRBV7-9	TRBJ1-4	TGTGCCAGCAGCACCAACACCGGACAGGAAAAACTGTTTTTT	CASSTNTGQEKLFF
NA	once	15	TRBV6-6	TRBJ2-3	TGTGCCAGCAGGCCGGGGGGCCGGGGGGTGAATACGCAGTATTTT	CASRPGGRGVNTQYF
NA	NA	14	TRBV28	TRBJ2-7	TGTGCCAGCAGTTTATTCCAGGGACCCTACGAGCAGTACTTC	CASSLFQGPYEQYF
TRBD1	NA	15	TRBV5-1	TRBJ2-3	TGCGCCAGCAGCTTTGGGGACAGTTACACAGATACGCAGTATTTT	CASSFGDSYTDTQYF
NA	NA	18	TRBV12-2	TRBJ1-2	TGTGCAAGTCGCTTAGCGGCTACCGGGACAGGGACTAACTATGGCTACACCTTC	CASRLAATGTGTNYGYTF
TRBD1	NA	14	TRBV2	TRBJ1-5	TGTGCCAGCAGGGGGACAGGGAAGGTTCAGCCCCAGCATTTT	CASRGTGKVQPQHF
NA	NA	14	TRBV2	TRBJ1-2	TGTGCCAGCGGGGAACAGGGAGCCAGCTATGGCTACACCTTC	CASGEQGASYGYTF
NA	NA	14	TRBV6-1	TRBJ1-4	TGTGCCAGCAGGGCCGGTCAGGGCAAAGAAAAACTGTTTTTT	CASRAGQGKEKLFF
TRBD1	NA	14	TRBV15	TRBJ2-5	TGTGCCACCAGCAGGGGACAGGCCGTAGAGACCCAGTACTTC	CATSRGQAVETQYF
TRBD1	NA	17	TRBV30	TRBJ1-6	TGTGCCTGGAGTCGGACAGGGATCGGGTCCTATAATTCACCCCTCCACTTT	CAWSRTGIGSYNSPLHF
NA	NA	13	TRBV11-2	TRBJ2-7	TGTGCCAGCAGCCAGGGTCAGGGGTACGAGCAGTACTTC	CASSQGQGYEQYF
NA	NA	17	TRBV5-1	TRBJ2-3	TGCGCCAGCAGCTCGACTAGACAGGGTAAAAGCACAGATACGCAGTATTTT	CASSSTRQGKSTDTQYF
TRBD2	NA	15	TRBV6-4	TRBJ2-3	TGTGCCAGCAGACCCACGGCGGGGGGTTCAGATACGCAGTATTTT	CASRPTAGGSDTQYF
TRBD2	once	17	TRBV11-2	TRBJ2-1	TGTGCCAGCAGCTTAGTCCCTGGGCGGGGGTACTACAATGAGCAGTTCTTC	CASSLVPGRGYYNEQFF
TRBD1	NA	16	TRBV18	TRBJ1-4	TGTGCCAGCTCACCACCTTCGGACAGGGGGCAAGAAAAACTGTTTTTT	CASSPPSDRGQEKLFF
NA	NA	14	TRBV19	TRBJ2-3	TGTGCCAGTAGCTTCGCAGGGCTCACAGATACGCAGTATTTT	CASSFAGLTDTQYF
NA	NA	18	TRBV21-1	TRBJ1-4	TGTGCCAGCAGCAAAGATGAGGGCGGGAAGGCAACTAATGAAAAACTGTTTTTT	CASSKDEGGKATNEKLFF
NA	NA	16	TRBV11-2	TRBJ1-4	TGTGCCAGCAGCTCCGGCCGGCGGGGGGCTAATGAAAAACTGTTTTTT	CASSSGRRGANEKLFF
TRBD2	NA	14	TRBV6-4	TRBJ2-1	TGTGCCAGCAGTGCTAGCGGGGGGGCCCTTGAGCAGTTCTTC	CASSASGGALEQFF
TRBD1	few	15	TRBV7-9	TRBJ1-1	TGTGCCAGCAGCGACCCGGGACAGTTGAACACTGAAGCTTTCTTT	CASSDPGQLNTEAFF
NA	NA	14	TRBV15	TRBJ1-4	TGTGCCACCAGCAGAAAGGGTCCGCATGAAAAACTGTTTTTT	CATSRKGPHEKLFF
TRBD2	NA	15	TRBV5-1	TRBJ2-3	TGCGCCAGCAGCTTGGTAGCGGGGGGGCCGGGGGCGCAGTATTTT	CASSLVAGGPGAQYF
TRBD1	NA	15	TRBV5-1	TRBJ1-5	TGCGCCAGCAGCTCAACAGGGGGCGTTGGGCAGCCCCAGCATTTT	CASSSTGGVGQPQHF
NA	NA	14	TRBV5-1	TRBJ2-3	TGCGCCAGCAGCACGGCCTCGCGCACAGATACGCAGTATTTT	CASSTASRTDTQYF
NA	NA	13	TRBV29-1	TRBJ2-5	TGCAGCGTCAGAAGGGGGTCGGCAGAGACCCAGTACTTC	CSVRRGSAETQYF
TRBD2	once	16	TRBV7-6	TRBJ2-3	TGTGCCAGCAGCCCCTTAGGAGGGCGGGGGGTAGATACGCAGTATTTT	CASSPLGGRGVDTQYF
TRBD1	NA	14	TRBV11-2	TRBJ1-6	TGTGCCAGCAGCTTTCGGACAGGAGGTCAAAACCTCCACTTT	CASSFRTGGQNLHF
NA	NA	18	TRBV7-8	TRBJ2-7	TGTGCCAGCAGCCAGAGACTGGTGGGGGGGGGCCCTTACTACGAGCAGTACTTC	CASSQRLVGGGPYYEQYF
NA	few	15	TRBV6-5	TRBJ2-3	TGTGCCAGCAGTTACAGGGGGGCCAGCACAGATACGCAGTATTTT	CASSYRGASTDTQYF
NA	NA	16	TRBV6-5	TRBJ1-3	TGTGCCAGCAGTTATGCACAGGACTTCTCTGGAAACACCATATATTTT	CASSYAQDFSGNTIYF
TRBD1	once	15	TRBV5-4	TRBJ2-1	TGTGCCAGCAGGAGAGACAGGGGGTCCTACAATGAGCAGTTCTTC	CASRRDRGSYNEQFF
NA	few	15	TRBV2	TRBJ1-6	TGTGCCAGCAGCCCGGGACGCCATGGGGGTTCACCCCTCCACTTT	CASSPGRHGGSPLHF
NA	NA	13	TRBV18	TRBJ2-7	TGTGCCAGCTCACACCGGGCCACCTACGAGCAGTACTTC	CASSHRATYEQYF
NA	NA	14	TRBV5-1	TRBJ2-1	TGCGCCTCAGAAAAGGGGAGCTCCTACAATGAGCAGTTCTTC	CASEKGSSYNEQFF
NA	NA	15	TRBV6-6	TRBJ1-1	TGTGCCAGCAGTTACGGGTTACGGGGGAACACTGAAGCTTTCTTT	CASSYGLRGNTEAFF
NA	once	17	TRBV19	TRBJ1-1	TGTGCCAGTACCCTATACGGACCTTCAAGAATGACCACTGAAGCTTTCTTT	CASTLYGPSRMTTEAFF
NA	NA	16	TRBV5-1	TRBJ2-3	TGCGCCAGCAGCCCCCCCAGCGGTGTCGGAGGAGATACGCAGTATTTT	CASSPPSGVGGDTQYF
NA	NA	18	TRBV7-6	TRBJ2-3	TGTGCCAGCAGCTTATGGGGAGCGTGGTCTAGCTCCACAGATACGCAGTATTTT	CASSLWGAWSSSTDTQYF
NA	NA	14	TRBV6-5	TRBJ2-1	TGTGCCAGCAGTTACGGCAGGGACTACAATGAGCAGTTCTTC	CASSYGRDYNEQFF
NA	NA	13	TRBV2	TRBJ1-6	TGTGCCAGCAGTGAGGTCCCTAATTCACCCCTCCACTTT	CASSEVPNSPLHF
NA	NA	13	TRBV7-8	TRBJ2-2	TGTGCCAGCAGCCCAGGACTGAACCGGGAGCTGTTTTTT	CASSPGLNRELFF